In this sample, the clone carrying this T cell receptor (beta chain) turned up a few times. Its antigen is as yet unknown. 60 Vbeta and 13 Jbeta primers were used in PCR. This table comes from immunoSEQ multiplex PCR, and its TCRdb copy is limited to in-frame clones, with some not included. The repertoire holds 200,000 to 250,000 clones, around 80% seen once, with 0.71% in the top ten. The data stem from a study of cytomegalovirus exposure and HLA in healthy donors. Points from the study as a whole: TRBV6-2, TRBV6-3 and other indistinguishable V segments were excluded. Later analysis identified a missense DCLRE1C variant that was linked to TCR beta V- and J-gene trimming. According to an earlier analysis, most TCR beta V segments yielded productive rearrangements about 87% or about 30% of the time.

Germline V gene sequence: CDR1 MGHRA, CDR2 YSYEKL. V lost 0 bases and J lost 0, with 6 bases in between. This CDR3 has 15 residues. The rearrangement links TRBV4-1 to TRBJ1-3, with unresolved D. Material: PBMCs. This clonotype originated in a boy younger than 10 in good health and CMV-seronegative. CDR3 region: CASSQEGNSGNTIYF. In DNA form, the CDR3 reads TGCGCCAGCAGCCAAGAGGGCAACTCTGGAAACACCATATATTTT.